This T cell receptor (beta chain) originates from a study of CD8 T cells in ankylosing spondylitis. With 11 bases clipped from V and 5 bases from J, the junction kept 9 bases outside the gene matches. The CDR3 has 13 residues. Germline assignment: CDR1 MNHNS and CDR2 SASEGT. This clonotype was seen at least ten times. TCRdb reprocessed the 5' RACE reads via MiXCR and lists one record per CDR3 protein. Seen here are approximately 220,000 distinct CDR3 sequences, more than 9% observed once, and the top ten hold roughly 23%. This sequence originates from a male donor with ankylosing spondylitis or in good health (not recorded which). The chain combines TRBV6-1 with TRBJ2-7, with 10 positions matching TRBD1. Source material: blood, either unsorted or a sorted T cell fraction (not recorded which). CDR3 DNA: TGTGCCGCCAAAGGGACAGGGGTACACGAGCAGTACTTC. Amino acid sequence: CAAKGTGVHEQYF.